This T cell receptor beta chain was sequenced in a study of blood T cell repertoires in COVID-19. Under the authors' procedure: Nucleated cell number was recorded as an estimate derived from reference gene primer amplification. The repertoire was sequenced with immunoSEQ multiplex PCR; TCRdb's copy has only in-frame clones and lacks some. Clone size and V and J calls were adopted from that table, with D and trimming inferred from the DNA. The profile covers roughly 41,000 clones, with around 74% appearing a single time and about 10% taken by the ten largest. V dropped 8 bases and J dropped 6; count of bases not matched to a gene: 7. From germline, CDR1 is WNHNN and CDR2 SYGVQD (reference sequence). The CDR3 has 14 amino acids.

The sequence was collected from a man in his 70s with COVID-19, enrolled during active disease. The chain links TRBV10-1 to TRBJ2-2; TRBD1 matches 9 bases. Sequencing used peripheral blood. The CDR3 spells CASQRDRAAGELFF. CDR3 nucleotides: TGCGCCAGCCAGAGGGACAGGGCGGCCGGGGAGCTGTTTTTT.